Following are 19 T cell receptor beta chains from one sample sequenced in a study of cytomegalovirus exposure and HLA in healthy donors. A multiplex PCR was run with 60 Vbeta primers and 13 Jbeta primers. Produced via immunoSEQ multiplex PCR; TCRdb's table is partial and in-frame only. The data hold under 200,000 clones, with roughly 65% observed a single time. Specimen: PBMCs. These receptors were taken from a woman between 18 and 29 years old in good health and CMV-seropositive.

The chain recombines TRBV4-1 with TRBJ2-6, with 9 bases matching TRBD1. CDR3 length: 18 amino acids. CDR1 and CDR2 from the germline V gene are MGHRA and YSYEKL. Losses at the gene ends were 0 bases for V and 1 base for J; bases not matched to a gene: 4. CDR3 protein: CASSQEAQGASGANVLTF. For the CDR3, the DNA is TGCGCCAGCAGCCAAGAGGCACAGGGGGCGTCTGGGGCCAACGTCCTGACTTTC.

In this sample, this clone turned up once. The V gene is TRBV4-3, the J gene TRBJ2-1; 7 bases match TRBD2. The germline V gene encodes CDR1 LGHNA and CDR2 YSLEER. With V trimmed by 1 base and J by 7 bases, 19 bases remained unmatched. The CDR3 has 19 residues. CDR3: CASSQVAGLVTSLFNEQFF. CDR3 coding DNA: TGCGCCAGCAGCCAAGTAGCCGGACTAGTCACCTCCCTTTTTAATGAGCAGTTCTTC.

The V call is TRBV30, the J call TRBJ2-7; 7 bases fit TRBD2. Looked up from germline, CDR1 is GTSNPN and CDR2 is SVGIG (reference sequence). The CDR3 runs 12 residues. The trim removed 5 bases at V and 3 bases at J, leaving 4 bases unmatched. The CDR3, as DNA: TGTGCCTGGGGACTAGACCACTACGAGCAGTACTTC. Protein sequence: CAWGLDHYEQYF. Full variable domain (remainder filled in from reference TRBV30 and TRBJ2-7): SQTIHQWPATLVQPVGSPLSLECTVEGTSNPNLYWYRQAAGRGLQLLFYSVGIGQISSEVPQNLSASRPQDRQFILSSKKLLLSDSGFYLCAWGLDHYEQYFGPGTRLTVT.

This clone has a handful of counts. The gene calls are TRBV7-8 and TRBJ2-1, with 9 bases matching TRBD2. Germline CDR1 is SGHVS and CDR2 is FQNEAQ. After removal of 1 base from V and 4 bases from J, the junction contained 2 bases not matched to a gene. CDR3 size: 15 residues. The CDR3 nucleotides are TGTGCCAGCAGCTTAGTTGCGGGGGGGTACAATGAGCAGTTCTTC. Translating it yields CASSLVAGGYNEQFF.

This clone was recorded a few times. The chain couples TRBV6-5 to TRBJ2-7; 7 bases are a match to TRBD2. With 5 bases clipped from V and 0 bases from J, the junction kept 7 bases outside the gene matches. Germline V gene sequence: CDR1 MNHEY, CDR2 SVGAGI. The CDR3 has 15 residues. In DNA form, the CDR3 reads TGTGCCAGCAGTACGAGCGGGGCGAGCTCCTACGAGCAGTACTTC. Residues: CASSTSGASSYEQYF.

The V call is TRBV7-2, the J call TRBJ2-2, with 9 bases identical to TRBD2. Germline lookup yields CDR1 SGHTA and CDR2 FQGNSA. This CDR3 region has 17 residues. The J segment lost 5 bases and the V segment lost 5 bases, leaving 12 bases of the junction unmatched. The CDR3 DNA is TGTGCCAGCAGCCCTACCCCCAGCGGGGGGCGTACCGGGGAGCTGTTTTTT. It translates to CASSPTPSGGRTGELFF.

Here the CDR3 reads CASSDQRSSYNEQFF. The CDR3, as DNA: TGTGCCAGCAGTGACCAGCGGAGCTCCTACAATGAGCAGTTCTTC. The gene calls are TRBV25-1 and TRBJ2-1, with D maybe TRBD2 (5 bases). Per the germline V gene, CDR1 is MGHDK and CDR2 is SYGVNS. This CDR3 contains 15 residues. Trimming took 3 bases from V and 0 from J, leaving 9 bases between them.

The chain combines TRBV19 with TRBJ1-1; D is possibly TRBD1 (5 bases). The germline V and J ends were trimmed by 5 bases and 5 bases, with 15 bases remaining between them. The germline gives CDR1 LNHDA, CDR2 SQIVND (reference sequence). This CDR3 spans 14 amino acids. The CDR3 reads CASSQNGGRTEAFF. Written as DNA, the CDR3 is TGTGCCAGTAGTCAGAACGGGGGAAGGACTGAAGCTTTCTTT. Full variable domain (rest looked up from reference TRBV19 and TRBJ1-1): DGGITQSPKYLFRKEGQNVTLSCEQNLNHDAMYWYRQDPGQGLRLIYYSQIVNDFQKGDIAEGYSVSREKKESFPLTVTSAQKNPTAFYLCASSQNGGRTEAFFGQGTRLTVV.

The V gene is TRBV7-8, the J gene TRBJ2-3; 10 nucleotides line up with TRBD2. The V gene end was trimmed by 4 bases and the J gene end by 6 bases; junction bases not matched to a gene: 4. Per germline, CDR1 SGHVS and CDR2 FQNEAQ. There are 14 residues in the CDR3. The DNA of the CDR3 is TGTGCCAGCAGCTCCACTAGCGGGAAGGATACGCAGTATTTT. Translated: CASSSTSGKDTQYF.

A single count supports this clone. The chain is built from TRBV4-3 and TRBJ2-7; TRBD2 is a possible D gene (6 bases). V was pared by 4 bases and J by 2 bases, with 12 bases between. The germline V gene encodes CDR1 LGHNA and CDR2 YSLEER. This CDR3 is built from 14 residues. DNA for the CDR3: TGCGCCAGCAGCCGGGGACTTGGGCCCTACGAGCAGTACTTC. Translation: CASSRGLGPYEQYF.

CDR3 protein: CASSLSKGGPSGTEEAFF. The CDR3 region has the DNA TGTGCCAGCAGTTTATCGAAAGGGGGACCGAGCGGGACGGAGGAAGCTTTCTTT. V gene TRBV27 combines with J gene TRBJ1-1, with D maybe TRBD1 (6 bases). Trimming cost V 0 bases and J 8 bases, with 25 bases left between them. The CDR3 runs 18 residues. Per germline, CDR1 MNHEY and CDR2 SMNVEV (reference sequence).

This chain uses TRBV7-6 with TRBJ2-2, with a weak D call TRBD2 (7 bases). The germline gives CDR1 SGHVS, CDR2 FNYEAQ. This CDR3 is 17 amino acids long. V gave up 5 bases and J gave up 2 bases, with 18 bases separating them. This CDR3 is CASSPRPGGGNTGELFF. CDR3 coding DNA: TGTGCCAGCAGCCCGCGTCCGGGGGGCGGCAACACCGGGGAGCTGTTTTTT.

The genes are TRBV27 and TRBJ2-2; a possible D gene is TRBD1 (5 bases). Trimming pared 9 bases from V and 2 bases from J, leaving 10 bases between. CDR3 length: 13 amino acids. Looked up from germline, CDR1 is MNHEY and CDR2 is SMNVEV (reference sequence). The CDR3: CASSDRNTGELFF. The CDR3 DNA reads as TGTGCCAGTTCAGACAGAAACACCGGGGAGCTGTTTTTT.

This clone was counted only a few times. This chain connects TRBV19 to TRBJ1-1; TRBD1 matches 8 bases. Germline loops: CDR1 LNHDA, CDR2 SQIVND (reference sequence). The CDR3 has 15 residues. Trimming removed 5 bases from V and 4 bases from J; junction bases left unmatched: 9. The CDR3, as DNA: TGTGCCAGTAGTCGTCCCCAGGGGGCAGGCACTGAAGCTTTCTTT. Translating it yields CASSRPQGAGTEAFF.

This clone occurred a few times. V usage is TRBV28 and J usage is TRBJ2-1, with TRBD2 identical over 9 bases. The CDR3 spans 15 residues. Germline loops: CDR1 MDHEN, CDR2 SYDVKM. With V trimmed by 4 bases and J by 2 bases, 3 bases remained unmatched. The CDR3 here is CASSSGGRAYNEQFF. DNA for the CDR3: TGTGCCAGCAGTTCTGGCGGGAGGGCCTACAATGAGCAGTTCTTC.

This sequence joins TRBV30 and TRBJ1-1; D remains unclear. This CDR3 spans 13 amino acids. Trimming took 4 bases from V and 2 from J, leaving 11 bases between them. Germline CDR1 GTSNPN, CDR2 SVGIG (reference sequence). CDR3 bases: TGTGCCTGGACGCGGGAGATAAACACTGAAGCTTTCTTT. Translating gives CAWTREINTEAFF.

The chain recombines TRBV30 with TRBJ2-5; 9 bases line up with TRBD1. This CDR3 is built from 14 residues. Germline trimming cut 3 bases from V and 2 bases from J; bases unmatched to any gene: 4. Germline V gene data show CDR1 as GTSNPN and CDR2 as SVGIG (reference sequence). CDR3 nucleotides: TGTGCCTGGAGCGCCGGGACAGGGCAAGAGACCCAGTACTTC. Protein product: CAWSAGTGQETQYF.

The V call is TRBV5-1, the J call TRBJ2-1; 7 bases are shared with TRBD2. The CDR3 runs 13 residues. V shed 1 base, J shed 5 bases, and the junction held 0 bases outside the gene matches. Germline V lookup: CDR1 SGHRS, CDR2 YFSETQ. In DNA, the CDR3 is TGCGCCAGCAGCTTGACTAGCGACAATGAGCAGTTCTTC. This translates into CASSLTSDNEQFF.

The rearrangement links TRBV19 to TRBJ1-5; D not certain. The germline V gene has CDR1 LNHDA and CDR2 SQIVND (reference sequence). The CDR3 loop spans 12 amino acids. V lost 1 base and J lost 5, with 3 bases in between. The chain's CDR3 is CASSIADQPQHF. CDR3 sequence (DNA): TGTGCCAGTAGTATAGCAGATCAGCCCCAGCATTTT.